The clone carrying this T cell receptor (beta chain) is a singleton in its sample. Its antigen is as yet unknown. Trimming took off 5 bases at V and 3 bases at J, with 9 bases between the two ends. Germline CDR1 and CDR2: SGHRS and YFSETQ. The CDR3 runs to 12 residues. Assay used: immunoSEQ multiplex PCR; TCRdb lists only in-frame clones, some missing. The sample shows approximately 110,000 clones, 67% of them seen only once. This specimen comes from a study of shared clonotypes between healthy human individuals. Findings and caveats of the study: What rarefaction showed was incomplete sorted-subset sequencing despite large depth. Among non-shared clonotypes, generation probabilities were lower than among those shared by all four donors.

This chain joins TRBV5-1 and TRBJ2-7; perhaps D is TRBD1 or TRBD2 (5 bases each). The clonotype comes from a woman under 40 in good health. The sample was memory CD8+ T cells sorted from blood. The subset: CD45RO+ cells pooled with CCR7-negative TemRA cells. The CDR3 nucleotides read TGCGCCAGCAGGGGGGAATTCTACGAGCAGTACTTC. Its translation: CASRGEFYEQYF.